The subject of this entry is one T cell receptor (beta chain). The sample originates from a study of blood T cell repertoires in COVID-19. Profiling relied on immunoSEQ multiplex PCR, and the TCRdb table lists in-frame clones only, not all of them. The sample consists of over 250,000 clones, 89% of them appearing once. CDR1 and CDR2 (germline): MNHNS, SASEGT. This CDR3 has 13 amino acids. V lost 0 bases to trimming and J lost 6 bases, with 6 bases between them. This chain links TRBV6-1 with TRBJ1-3, with D unresolved. Sequenced input: peripheral blood. The receptor's source is a woman aged 55-69 years with acute or convalescent COVID-19. CDR3 amino acids: CASSEAPENTIYF. In DNA form, the CDR3 reads TGTGCCAGCAGTGAAGCCCCAGAAAACACCATATATTTT.